These 13 T cell receptor beta chains came from one sample sequenced in a study of OX40 agonist ivuxolimab in advanced cancers. The assay was immunoSEQ multiplex PCR, and TCRdb's table has in-frame clones only and misses some. Among about 84,000 clones, 90% to 95% were seen once, and the ten largest hold around 10%. The sample here was CD4+ or CD8+ T cells sorted from blood, taken in a trial of the OX40 agonist ivuxolimab. The receptors shown here come from an adult with an advanced solid tumor such as melanoma, head and neck, liver or kidney cancer.

This chain joins TRBV4-2 and TRBJ1-5; 9 positions agree with TRBD1. V dropped 4 bases and J dropped 0; count of bases not matched to a gene: 4. From germline, CDR1 is LGHNA and CDR2 YNFKEQ. This CDR3 spans 16 amino acids. CDR3 amino acids: CASSPGTGHSNQPQHF. CDR3 bases: TGTGCCAGCAGCCCAGGGACAGGGCATAGCAATCAGCCCCAGCATTTT.

The chain is built from TRBV19 and TRBJ1-1, with TRBD1 matching 9 bases. The ends lost 6 bases at V and 5 bases at J; junction bases unmatched: 4. Germline CDR1 LNHDA, CDR2 SQIVND (reference sequence). This CDR3 is built from 13 residues. The CDR3 protein is CASSQTGGTEAFF. CDR3 nucleotides: TGTGCCAGTAGCCAGACAGGGGGAACTGAAGCTTTCTTT.

The CDR3 region is CASGGGLAGDNEQFF. CDR3 DNA sequence: TGTGCCTCAGGGGGGGGACTAGCGGGAGACAATGAGCAGTTCTTC. The gene calls are TRBV28 and TRBJ2-1; 14 nucleotides match TRBD2. Germline CDR1 MDHEN, CDR2 SYDVKM. V lost 11 bases, J lost 5 bases, and 8 bases stayed unmatched. This CDR3 region has 15 residues.

This clone has only one observation. J is TRBJ2-5 and V is TRBV6-1; 9 nucleotides agree with TRBD1. The CDR3 loop spans 15 amino acids. With V trimmed by 5 bases and J by 5 bases, 9 bases remained unmatched. CDR1 is MNHNS and CDR2 is SASEGT in the germline V gene. CDR3 sequence reads: CASSKYRGQEETQYF. The CDR3 DNA reads as TGTGCCAGCAGTAAATACAGGGGGCAGGAGGAGACCCAGTACTTC.

The V and J genes are TRBV7-6 and TRBJ2-3, with D unresolved. The germline CDR1 and CDR2 sequences are SGHVS and FNYEAQ. The CDR3 runs 14 residues. The germline V and J ends were trimmed by 1 base and 1 base, with 6 bases remaining between them. CDR3 amino acids: CASSLDFRTDTQYF. CDR3 nucleotides: TGTGCCAGCAGCTTAGATTTTCGCACAGATACGCAGTATTTT.

The chain carries TRBV4-2 and TRBJ2-7, with TRBD2 identical over 9 bases. With V trimmed by 0 bases and J by 2 bases, 5 bases remained unmatched. Germline V gene data show CDR1 as LGHNA and CDR2 as YNFKEQ. The CDR3 sequence is 16 residues long. The CDR3 sequence: CASSQDRTSVPYEQYF. DNA of the CDR3: TGTGCCAGCAGCCAAGATCGGACTAGCGTGCCCTACGAGCAGTACTTC.

The chain employs TRBV5-1 and TRBJ2-1, with 9 bases identical to TRBD1. Germline-derived CDR1 and CDR2 are SGHRS and YFSETQ. This CDR3 has 15 residues. V dropped 4 bases and J dropped 4; count of bases not matched to a gene: 6. CDR3 sequence: CASSPGQGIYNEQFF. CDR3 in DNA: TGCGCCAGCAGCCCCGGACAGGGGATTTACAATGAGCAGTTCTTC.

V is TRBV9 and J is TRBJ1-2, with 8 bases matching TRBD1. V lost 3 bases to trimming and J lost 10 bases; unmatched junction nucleotides: 20. The length of the CDR3 is 17 residues. Germline CDR1 SGDLS, CDR2 YYNGEE. The CDR3: CASSAIRGRQGPSFYTF. CDR3 bases: TGTGCCAGCAGCGCGATTCGGGGGAGACAGGGGCCCTCATTCTACACCTTC.

The CDR3 bases are TGTGCCAGCAGTCAGGACAGGGGCATACTCAATCAGCCCCAGCATTTT. Its protein product is CASSQDRGILNQPQHF. V is TRBV28 and J is TRBJ1-5; 9 bases fit TRBD1. J was trimmed by 3 bases and V by 5 bases; bases with no gene match: 8. This CDR3 comprises 16 residues. Germline V gene lookup returns CDR1 MDHEN and CDR2 SYDVKM.

The chain carries TRBV7-9 and TRBJ2-7, with no clear D. This CDR3 has 15 residues. Trimming removed 5 bases from V and 7 bases from J, with 21 bases in between. Germline V lookup: CDR1 SEHNR, CDR2 FQNEAQ (reference sequence). CDR3 bases: TGTGCCAGCAGCGTAGTCGGGCGCGCCCTGAGGGAGCAGTACTTC. Encoded protein: CASSVVGRALREQYF.

The chain links TRBV30 to TRBJ2-2; no definite D call. CDR1 is GTSNPN and CDR2 is SVGIG in the germline V gene (reference sequence). V lost 6 bases, J lost 4 bases, and 9 bases lay in between. The CDR3 sequence is 12 residues long. CDR3 coding DNA: TGTGCCTGTCCCCTCCTCACCGGGGAGCTGTTTTTT. It translates to CACPLLTGELFF.

The J gene is TRBJ2-5, the V gene TRBV7-9, with TRBD1 matching over 8 bases. CDR3 size: 15 residues. With 5 bases clipped from V and 10 bases from J, the junction kept 15 bases outside the gene matches. Germline CDR1 reads SEHNR; CDR2 reads FQNEAQ (reference sequence). The CDR3 loop reads CASSLERKYRGNQYF. CDR3 in DNA: TGTGCCAGCAGCCTCGAACGAAAATACAGGGGGAACCAGTACTTC. Variable domain in full (rest from reference TRBV7-9 and TRBJ2-5): DTGVSQNPRHKITKRGQNVTFRCDPISEHNRLYWYRQTLGQGPEFLTYFQNEAQLEKSRLLSDRFSAERPKGSFSTLEIQRTEQGDSAMYLCASSLERKYRGNQYFGPGTRLLVL.

V gene TRBV4-3 combines with J gene TRBJ1-1, with no clear D. This CDR3 comprises 15 residues. V gave up 0 bases and J gave up 5 bases, with 13 bases separating them. The germline V gene encodes CDR1 LGHNA and CDR2 YSLEER. The CDR3 region has the DNA TGCGCCAGCAGCCAAGAGGTCCTGGGTGGGACTGAAGCTTTCTTT. It translates to CASSQEVLGGTEAFF.